This T cell receptor beta chain was documented in a study of shared clonotypes between healthy human individuals. Study context: Every donor yielded three CD4 naive, three CD4 memory, two CD8 naive and one CD8 memory plate.

CDR1 is MDHEN and CDR2 is SYDVKM in the germline V gene. The CDR3 is 13 amino acids. Trimming cost V 8 bases and J 0 bases, with 11 bases left between them. The test was conducted at deep level. TCRdb's table, derived via immunoSEQ multiplex PCR, lists solely in-frame clones and lacks some. This sample has about 2.5 million clones, with just under 95% found just once. The sequenced sample consisted of naive CD4+ T cells from PBMCs. The subset here: CD45RA+ positively selected. This chain links TRBV28 with TRBJ2-7; D not certain. This TCR derives from a young man in good health. Some clones in this sample may be carry-over from other donors' samples. This CDR3 is CASESYTSYEQYF. The CDR3 DNA reads as TGTGCCAGCGAGTCGTACACCTCCTACGAGCAGTACTTC.